This TCR beta chain was identified during a study of blood T cell repertoires in COVID-19. On the study more broadly: Samples of COVID-19 (acute and convalescent) were obtained from the United States, Italy and Spain. PBMCs, B-cell-depleted T cells, or T cells provided the cDNA or gDNA that made up the material.

Per the study methods: Amplification with reference gene primers provided the estimates of nucleated cell counts. Here immunoSEQ multiplex PCR was the method, and the copy in TCRdb shows in-frame clones only, minus some. V and J calls and clone size follow that table, whereas D and trimming were derived from the DNA. The table includes over 85,000 clones, roughly 87% detected once. Followed longitudinally, the Seattle patients had been enrolled during active infection. Germline loops: CDR1 SGHVS, CDR2 FQNEAQ. The CDR3 is 18 residues long. V lost 1 base and J lost 5; bases outside the gene matches: 11.

The TCR was taken from a woman between 50 and 59 years old with COVID-19, enrolled during active disease. Sequenced sample: peripheral blood. The V gene is TRBV7-8, the J gene TRBJ1-2; 12 bases fit TRBD1. The CDR3 loop reads CASSLVVWDRGQGYGYTF. Here the CDR3 DNA reads TGTGCCAGCAGCTTAGTAGTTTGGGACAGGGGGCAGGGATATGGCTACACCTTC.